This T cell receptor (beta chain) was profiled in a study of blood T cell repertoires in COVID-19. Overall study context: Donors in the United States, Italy and Spain gave samples during acute or convalescent COVID-19. Sources were T cells, B-cell-depleted T cells, or PBMCs; the material itself was cDNA or gDNA.

V was trimmed by 6 bases and J by 0 bases, leaving 11 bases between them. The CDR3 runs to 14 residues. Germline-derived CDR1 and CDR2 are MGHDK and SYGVNS. Per the original methods: Estimation of nucleated cell counts was performed using reference gene primer amplification. Produced via immunoSEQ multiplex PCR; TCRdb's table is partial and in-frame only. The V and J calls and clone size are taken from that table; D and trimming were inferred from the DNA. The table includes about 160,000 clones, about 88% detected once. The chain couples TRBV25-1 to TRBJ1-2; D ambiguous. This receptor was identified in a man aged 35 to 55 with acute or convalescent COVID-19. Sequencing was performed on peripheral blood. CDR3: CASSAADSNYGYTF. CDR3 DNA sequence: TGTGCCAGCAGCGCTGCAGACTCTAACTATGGCTACACCTTC.